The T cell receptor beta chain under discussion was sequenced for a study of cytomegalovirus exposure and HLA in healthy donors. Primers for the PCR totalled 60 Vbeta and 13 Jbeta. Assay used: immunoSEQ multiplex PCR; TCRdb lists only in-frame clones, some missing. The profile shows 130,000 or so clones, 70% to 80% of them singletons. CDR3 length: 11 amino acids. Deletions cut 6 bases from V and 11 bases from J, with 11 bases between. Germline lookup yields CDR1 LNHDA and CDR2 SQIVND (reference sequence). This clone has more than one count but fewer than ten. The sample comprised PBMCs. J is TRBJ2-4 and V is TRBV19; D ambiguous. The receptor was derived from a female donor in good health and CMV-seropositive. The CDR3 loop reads CASSRDTVQYF. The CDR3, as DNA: TGTGCCAGTAGCCGCGACACGGTTCAGTACTTC.